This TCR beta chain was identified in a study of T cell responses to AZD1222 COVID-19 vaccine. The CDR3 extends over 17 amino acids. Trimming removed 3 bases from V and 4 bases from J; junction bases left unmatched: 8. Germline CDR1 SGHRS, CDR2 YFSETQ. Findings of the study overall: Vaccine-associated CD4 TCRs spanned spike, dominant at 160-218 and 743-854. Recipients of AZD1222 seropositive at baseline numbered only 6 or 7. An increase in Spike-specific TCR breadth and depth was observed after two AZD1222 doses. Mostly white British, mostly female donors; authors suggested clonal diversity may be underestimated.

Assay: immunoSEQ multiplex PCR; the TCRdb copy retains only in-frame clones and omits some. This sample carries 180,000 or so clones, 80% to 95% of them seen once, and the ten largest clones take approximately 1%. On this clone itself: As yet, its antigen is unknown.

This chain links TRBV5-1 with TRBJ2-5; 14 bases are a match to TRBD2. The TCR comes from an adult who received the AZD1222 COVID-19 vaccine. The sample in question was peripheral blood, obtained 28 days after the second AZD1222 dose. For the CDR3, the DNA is TGCGCCAGCAGCTCCCTCACAGGGACTAGCGGGGGAGAGACCCAGTACTTC. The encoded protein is CASSSLTGTSGGETQYF.